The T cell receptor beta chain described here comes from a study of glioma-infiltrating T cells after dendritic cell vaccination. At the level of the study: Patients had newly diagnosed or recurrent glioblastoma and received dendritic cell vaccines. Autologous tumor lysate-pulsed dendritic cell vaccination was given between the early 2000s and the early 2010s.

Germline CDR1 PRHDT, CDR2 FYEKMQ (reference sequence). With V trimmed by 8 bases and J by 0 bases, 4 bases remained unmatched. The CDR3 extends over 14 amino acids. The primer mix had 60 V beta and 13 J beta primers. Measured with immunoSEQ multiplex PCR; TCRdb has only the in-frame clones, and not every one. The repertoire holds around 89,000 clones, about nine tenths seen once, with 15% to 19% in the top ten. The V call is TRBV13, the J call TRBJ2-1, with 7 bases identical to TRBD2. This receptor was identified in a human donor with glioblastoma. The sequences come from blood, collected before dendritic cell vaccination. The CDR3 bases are TGTGCCAGCGGGGGGGAGTCCTCCTACAATGAGCAGTTCTTC. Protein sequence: CASGGESSYNEQFF.